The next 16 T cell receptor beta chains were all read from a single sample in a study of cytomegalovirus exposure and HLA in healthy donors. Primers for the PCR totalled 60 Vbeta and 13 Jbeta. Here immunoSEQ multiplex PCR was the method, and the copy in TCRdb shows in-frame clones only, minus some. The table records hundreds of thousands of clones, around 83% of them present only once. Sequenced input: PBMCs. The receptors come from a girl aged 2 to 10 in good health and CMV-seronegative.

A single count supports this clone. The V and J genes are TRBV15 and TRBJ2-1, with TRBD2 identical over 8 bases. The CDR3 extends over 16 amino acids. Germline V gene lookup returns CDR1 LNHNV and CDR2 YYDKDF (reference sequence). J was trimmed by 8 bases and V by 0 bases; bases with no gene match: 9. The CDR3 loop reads CATSRDQGLVPHEQFF. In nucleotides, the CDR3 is TGTGCCACCAGCAGAGATCAGGGACTAGTTCCCCATGAGCAGTTCTTC.

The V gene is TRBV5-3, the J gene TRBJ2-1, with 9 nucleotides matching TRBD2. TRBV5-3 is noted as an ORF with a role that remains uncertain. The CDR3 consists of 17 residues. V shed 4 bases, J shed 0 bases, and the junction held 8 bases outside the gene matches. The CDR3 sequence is CARSPTSGLSSYNEQFF. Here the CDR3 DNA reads TGTGCCAGAAGCCCGACTAGCGGCCTCAGCTCCTACAATGAGCAGTTCTTC.

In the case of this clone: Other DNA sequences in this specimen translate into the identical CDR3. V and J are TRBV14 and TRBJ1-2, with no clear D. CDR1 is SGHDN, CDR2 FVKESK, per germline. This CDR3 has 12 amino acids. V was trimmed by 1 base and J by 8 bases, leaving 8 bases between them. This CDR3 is CASSQGPRGYTF. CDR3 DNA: TGTGCCAGCAGCCAAGGGCCGCGGGGCTACACCTTC.

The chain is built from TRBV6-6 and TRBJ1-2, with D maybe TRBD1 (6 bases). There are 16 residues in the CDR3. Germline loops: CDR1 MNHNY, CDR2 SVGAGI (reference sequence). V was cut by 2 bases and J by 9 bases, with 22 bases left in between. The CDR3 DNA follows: TGTGCCAGCAGTTACATACGAGGGGGGGCAGGGAATCGCTACACCTTC. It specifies CASSYIRGGAGNRYTF.

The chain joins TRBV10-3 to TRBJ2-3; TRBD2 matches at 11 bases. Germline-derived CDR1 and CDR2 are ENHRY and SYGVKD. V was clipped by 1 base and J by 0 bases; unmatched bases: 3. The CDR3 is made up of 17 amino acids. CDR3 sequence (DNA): TGTGCCATCAGTGAGTGGGGACTAGCGGCTAGCACAGATACGCAGTATTTT. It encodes CAISEWGLAASTDTQYF.

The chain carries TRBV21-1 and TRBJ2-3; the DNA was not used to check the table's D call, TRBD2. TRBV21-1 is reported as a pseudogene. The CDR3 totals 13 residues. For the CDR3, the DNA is TGTGCCAGCGGGCGGGGGAGCACAGATACGCAGTATTTT. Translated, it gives CASGRGSTDTQYF.

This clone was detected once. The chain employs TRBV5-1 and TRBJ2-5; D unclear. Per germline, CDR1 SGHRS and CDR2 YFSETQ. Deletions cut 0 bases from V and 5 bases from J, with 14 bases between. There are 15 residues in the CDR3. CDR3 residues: CASSLGRPYGETQYF. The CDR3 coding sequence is TGCGCCAGCAGCTTGGGTAGGCCATACGGGGAGACCCAGTACTTC.

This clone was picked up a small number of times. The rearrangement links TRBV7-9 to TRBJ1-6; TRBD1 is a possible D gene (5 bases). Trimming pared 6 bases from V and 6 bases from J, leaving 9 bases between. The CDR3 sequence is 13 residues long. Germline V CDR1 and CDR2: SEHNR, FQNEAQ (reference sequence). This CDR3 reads CASSGTGNSPLHF. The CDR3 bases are TGTGCCAGCAGTGGGACTGGTAATTCACCCCTCCACTTT.

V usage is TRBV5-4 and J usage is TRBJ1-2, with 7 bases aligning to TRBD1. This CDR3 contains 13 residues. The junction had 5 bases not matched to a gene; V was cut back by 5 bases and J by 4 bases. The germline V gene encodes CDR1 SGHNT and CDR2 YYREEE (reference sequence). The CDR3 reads CASRPTGTYGYTF. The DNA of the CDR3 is TGTGCCAGCAGACCGACAGGGACCTATGGCTACACCTTC.

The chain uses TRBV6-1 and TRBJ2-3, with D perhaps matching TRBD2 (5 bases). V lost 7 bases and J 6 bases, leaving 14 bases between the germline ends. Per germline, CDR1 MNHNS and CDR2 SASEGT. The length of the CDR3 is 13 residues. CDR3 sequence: CASTIQAADTQYF. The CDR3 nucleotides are TGTGCCAGCACCATACAAGCGGCGGATACGCAGTATTTT.

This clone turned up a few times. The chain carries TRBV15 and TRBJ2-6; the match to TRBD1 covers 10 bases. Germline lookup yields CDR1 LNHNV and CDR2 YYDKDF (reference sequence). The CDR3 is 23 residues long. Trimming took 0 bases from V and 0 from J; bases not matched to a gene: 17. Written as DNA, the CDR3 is TGTGCCACCAGCAGAGACTTGGGACCGGGACAGGGGAGCGCGGACTCTGGGGCCAACGTCCTGACTTTC. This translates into CATSRDLGPGQGSADSGANVLTF.

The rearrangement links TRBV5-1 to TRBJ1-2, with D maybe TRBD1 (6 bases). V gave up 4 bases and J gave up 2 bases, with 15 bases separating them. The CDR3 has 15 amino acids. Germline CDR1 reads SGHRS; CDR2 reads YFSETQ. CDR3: CASSAGLGGNYGYTF. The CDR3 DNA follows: TGCGCCAGCAGCGCAGGACTAGGGGGAAACTATGGCTACACCTTC.

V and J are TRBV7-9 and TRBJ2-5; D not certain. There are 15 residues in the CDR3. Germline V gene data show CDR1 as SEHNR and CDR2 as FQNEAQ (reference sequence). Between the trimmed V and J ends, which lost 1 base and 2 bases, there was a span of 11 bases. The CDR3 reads CASSLGPRYQETQYF. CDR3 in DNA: TGTGCCAGCAGCTTAGGTCCGCGGTATCAAGAGACCCAGTACTTC. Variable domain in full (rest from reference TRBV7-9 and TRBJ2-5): DTGVSQNPRHKITKRGQNVTFRCDPISEHNRLYWYRQTLGQGPEFLTYFQNEAQLEKSRLLSDRFSAERPKGSFSTLEIQRTEQGDSAMYLCASSLGPRYQETQYFGPGTRLLVL.

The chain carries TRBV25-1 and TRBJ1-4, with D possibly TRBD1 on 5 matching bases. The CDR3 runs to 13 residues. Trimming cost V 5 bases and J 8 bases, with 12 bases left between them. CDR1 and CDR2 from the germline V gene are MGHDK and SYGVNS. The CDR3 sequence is CASSRGGYEKLFF. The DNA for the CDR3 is TGTGCCAGCAGTAGGGGAGGTTACGAAAAACTGTTTTTT.

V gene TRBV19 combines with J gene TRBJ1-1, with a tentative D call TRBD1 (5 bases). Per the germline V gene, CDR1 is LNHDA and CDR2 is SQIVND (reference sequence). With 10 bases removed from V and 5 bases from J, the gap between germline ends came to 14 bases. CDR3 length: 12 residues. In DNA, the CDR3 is TGTGCCAATGGGGCAATAGGTACTGAAGCTTTCTTT. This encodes CANGAIGTEAFF.

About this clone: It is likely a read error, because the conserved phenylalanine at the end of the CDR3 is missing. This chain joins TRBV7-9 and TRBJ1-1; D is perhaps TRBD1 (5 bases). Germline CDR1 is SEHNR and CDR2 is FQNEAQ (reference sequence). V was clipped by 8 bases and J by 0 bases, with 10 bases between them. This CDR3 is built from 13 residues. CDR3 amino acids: CASEQALNTEAFL. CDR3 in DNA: TGTGCCAGCGAACAGGCCCTGAACACTGAAGCTTTCCTT.